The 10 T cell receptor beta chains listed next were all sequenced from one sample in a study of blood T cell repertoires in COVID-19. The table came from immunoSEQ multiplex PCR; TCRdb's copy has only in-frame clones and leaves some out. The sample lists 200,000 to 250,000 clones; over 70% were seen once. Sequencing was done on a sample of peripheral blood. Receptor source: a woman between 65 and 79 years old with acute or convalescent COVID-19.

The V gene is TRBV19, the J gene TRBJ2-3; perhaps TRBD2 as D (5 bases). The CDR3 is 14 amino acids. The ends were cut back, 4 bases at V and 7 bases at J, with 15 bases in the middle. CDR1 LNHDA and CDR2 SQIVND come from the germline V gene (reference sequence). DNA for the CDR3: TGTGCCAGTAGTAATCCCGGGGAACGGAATACGCAGTATTTT. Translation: CASSNPGERNTQYF.

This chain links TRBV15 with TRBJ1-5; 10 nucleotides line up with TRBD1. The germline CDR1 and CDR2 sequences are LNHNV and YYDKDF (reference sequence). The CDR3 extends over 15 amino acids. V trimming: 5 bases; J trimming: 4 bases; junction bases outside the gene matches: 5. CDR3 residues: CATSGQGGPNQPQHF. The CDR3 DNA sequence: TGTGCCACCAGCGGACAGGGGGGCCCTAATCAGCCCCAGCATTTT.

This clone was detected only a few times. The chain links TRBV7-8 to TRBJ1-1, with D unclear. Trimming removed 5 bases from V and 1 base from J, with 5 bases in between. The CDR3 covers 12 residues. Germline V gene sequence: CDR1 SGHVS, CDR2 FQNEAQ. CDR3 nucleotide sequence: TGTGCCAGCAGCCCCCAGAACACTGAAGCTTTCTTT. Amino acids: CASSPQNTEAFF.

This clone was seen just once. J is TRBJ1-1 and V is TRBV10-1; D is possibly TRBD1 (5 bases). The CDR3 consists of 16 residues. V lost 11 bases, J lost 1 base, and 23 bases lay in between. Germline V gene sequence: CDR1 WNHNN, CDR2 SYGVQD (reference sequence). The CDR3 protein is CAGRGPRTGKNTEAFF. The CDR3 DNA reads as TGCGCCGGGAGGGGACCTCGGACGGGCAAGAACACTGAAGCTTTCTTT.

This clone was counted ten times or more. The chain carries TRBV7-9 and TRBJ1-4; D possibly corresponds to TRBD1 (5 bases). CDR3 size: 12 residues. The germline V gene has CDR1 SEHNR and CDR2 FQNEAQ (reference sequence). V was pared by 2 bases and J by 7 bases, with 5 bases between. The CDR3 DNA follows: TGTGCCAGCAGCTTAACAGGTGAAAAACTGTTTTTT. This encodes CASSLTGEKLFF.

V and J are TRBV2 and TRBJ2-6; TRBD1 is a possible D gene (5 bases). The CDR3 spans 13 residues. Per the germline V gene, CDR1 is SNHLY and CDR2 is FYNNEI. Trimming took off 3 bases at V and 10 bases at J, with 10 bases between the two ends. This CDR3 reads CASSDEQGNVLTF. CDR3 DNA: TGTGCCAGCAGTGATGAGCAGGGAAACGTCCTGACTTTC.

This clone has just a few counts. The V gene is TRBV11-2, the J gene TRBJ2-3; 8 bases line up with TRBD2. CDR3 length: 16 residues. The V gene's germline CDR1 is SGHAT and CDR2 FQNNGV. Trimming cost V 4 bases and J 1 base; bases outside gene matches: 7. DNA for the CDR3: TGTGCCAGCAGCTCCCAAGGGACTAGAGGCACAGATACGCAGTATTTT. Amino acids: CASSSQGTRGTDTQYF.

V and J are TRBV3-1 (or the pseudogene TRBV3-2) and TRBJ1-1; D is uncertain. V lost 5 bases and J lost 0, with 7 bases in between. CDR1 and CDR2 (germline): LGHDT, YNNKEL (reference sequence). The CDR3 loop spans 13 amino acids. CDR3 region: CASSSQLNTEAFF. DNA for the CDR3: TGTGCCAGCAGCTCACAGTTGAACACTGAAGCTTTCTTT.

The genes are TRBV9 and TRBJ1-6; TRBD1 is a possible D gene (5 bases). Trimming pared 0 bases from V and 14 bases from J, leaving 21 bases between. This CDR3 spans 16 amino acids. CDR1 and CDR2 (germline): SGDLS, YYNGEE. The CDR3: CASSVAIQVGAYALHF. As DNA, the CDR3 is TGTGCCAGCAGCGTAGCTATACAGGTAGGGGCTTATGCCCTCCACTTT.

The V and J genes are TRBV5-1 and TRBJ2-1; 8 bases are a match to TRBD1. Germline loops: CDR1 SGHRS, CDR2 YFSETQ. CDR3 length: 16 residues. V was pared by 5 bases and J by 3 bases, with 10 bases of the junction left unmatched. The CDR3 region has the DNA TGCGCCAGCAGTTATCGGACAGGGATCAACTACAATGAGCAGTTCTTC. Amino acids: CASSYRTGINYNEQFF. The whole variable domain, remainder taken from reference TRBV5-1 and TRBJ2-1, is KAGVTQTPRYLIKTRGQQVTLSCSPISGHRSVSWYQQTPGQGLQFLFEYFSETQRNKGNFPGRFSGRQFSNSRSEMNVSTLELGDSALYLCASSYRTGINYNEQFFGPGTRLTVL.